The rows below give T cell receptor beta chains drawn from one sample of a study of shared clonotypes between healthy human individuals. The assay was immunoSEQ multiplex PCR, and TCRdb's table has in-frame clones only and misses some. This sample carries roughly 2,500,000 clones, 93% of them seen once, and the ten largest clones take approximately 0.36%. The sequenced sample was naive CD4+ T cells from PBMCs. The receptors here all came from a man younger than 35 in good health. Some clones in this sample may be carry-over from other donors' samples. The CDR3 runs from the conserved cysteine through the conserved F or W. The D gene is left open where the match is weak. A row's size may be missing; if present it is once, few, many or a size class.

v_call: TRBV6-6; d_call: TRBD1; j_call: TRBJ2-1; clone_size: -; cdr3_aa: CASGPRGLIF; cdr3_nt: TGTGCCAGCGGGCCAAGGGGGCTGATCTTC
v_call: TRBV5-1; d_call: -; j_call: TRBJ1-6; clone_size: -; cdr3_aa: CASSSSRGASRSVWNSPLHF; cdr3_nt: TGCGCCAGCAGCTCTAGTAGGGGCGCATCCCGAAGCGTCTGGAATTCACCCCTCCACTTT
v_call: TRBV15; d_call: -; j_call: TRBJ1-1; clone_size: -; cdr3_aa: CATSRDQGQNTEAFF; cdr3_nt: TGTGCCACCAGCAGAGATCAAGGACAGAACACTGAAGCTTTCTTT
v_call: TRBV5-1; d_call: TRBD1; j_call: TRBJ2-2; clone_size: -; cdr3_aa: CASTQRGLANTGELFF; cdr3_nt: TGCGCCAGCACCCAAAGGGGGCTAGCGAACACCGGGGAGCTGTTTTTT
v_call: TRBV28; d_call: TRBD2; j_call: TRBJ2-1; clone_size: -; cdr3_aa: CASRSSGRARNEQFF; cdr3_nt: TGTGCCAGCAGGTCAAGCGGGAGGGCCCGGAATGAGCAGTTCTTC
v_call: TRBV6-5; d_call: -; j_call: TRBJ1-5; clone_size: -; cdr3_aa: CASSYSRTANQPQHF; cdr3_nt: TGTGCCAGCAGTTACTCCCGGACAGCCAATCAGCCCCAGCATTTT
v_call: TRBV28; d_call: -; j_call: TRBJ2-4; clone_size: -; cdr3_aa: CASSLLGFGGSGRGGAKNIQYF; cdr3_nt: TGTGCCAGCAGTTTATTGGGATTCGGCGGGAGCGGCAGGGGTGGAGCCAAAAACATTCAGTACTTC
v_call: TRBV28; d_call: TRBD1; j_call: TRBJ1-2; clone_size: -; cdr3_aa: CASRSSGTGNYGYTF; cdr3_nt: TGTGCCAGCAGGTCCTCCGGGACAGGGAACTATGGCTACACCTTC
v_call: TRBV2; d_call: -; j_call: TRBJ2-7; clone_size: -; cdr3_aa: CASRDPGQTYGQYF; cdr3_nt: TGTGCCAGCAGGGACCCAGGACAGACCTACGGGCAGTACTTC
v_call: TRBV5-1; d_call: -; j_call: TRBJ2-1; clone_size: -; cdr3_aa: CASSLSVLPYNEQFF; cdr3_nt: TGCGCCAGCAGCTTGTCAGTCTTACCTTACAATGAGCAGTTCTTC
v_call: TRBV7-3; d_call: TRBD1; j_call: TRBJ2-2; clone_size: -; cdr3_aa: CASSSTGVGELFF; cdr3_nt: TGTGCCAGCAGCTCGACAGGGGTCGGGGAGCTGTTTTTT
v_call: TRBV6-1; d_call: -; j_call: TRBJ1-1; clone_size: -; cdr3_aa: CASRTGLNTEAFF; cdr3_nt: TGTGCCAGCAGGACCGGACTGAACACTGAAGCTTTCTTT
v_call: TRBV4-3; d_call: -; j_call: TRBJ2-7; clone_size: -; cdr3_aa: CASSQDRYGAYEQYF; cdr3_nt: TGCGCCAGCAGCCAAGATAGGTATGGGGCCTACGAGCAGTACTTC
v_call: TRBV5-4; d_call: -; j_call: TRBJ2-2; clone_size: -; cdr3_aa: CASSSFPARQLVGELFF; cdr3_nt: TGTGCCAGCAGCTCCTTCCCTGCTCGACAGCTCGTCGGGGAGCTGTTTTTT
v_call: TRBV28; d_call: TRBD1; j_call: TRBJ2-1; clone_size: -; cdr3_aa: CASSLWDRGGNEQFF; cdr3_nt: TGTGCCAGCAGTTTATGGGACAGGGGGGGGAATGAGCAGTTCTTC
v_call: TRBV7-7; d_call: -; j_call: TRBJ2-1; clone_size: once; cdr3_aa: CASSPPGAMSNEQFF; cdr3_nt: TGTGCCAGCAGCCCCCCAGGGGCGATGTCCAATGAGCAGTTCTTC
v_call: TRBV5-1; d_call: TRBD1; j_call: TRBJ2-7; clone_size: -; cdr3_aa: CASSGGQGVYEQYF; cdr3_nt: TGCGCCAGCAGCGGCGGACAGGGGGTCTACGAGCAGTACTTC
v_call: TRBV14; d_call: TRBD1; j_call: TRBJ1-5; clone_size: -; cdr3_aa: CASSNRGQPQHF; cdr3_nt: TGTGCCAGCAGCAACAGGGGTCAGCCCCAGCATTTT
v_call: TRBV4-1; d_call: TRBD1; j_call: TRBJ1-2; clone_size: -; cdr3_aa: CASSQESRTGYYGYTF; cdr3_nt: TGCGCCAGCAGCCAAGAGTCTCGGACAGGATACTATGGCTACACCTTC
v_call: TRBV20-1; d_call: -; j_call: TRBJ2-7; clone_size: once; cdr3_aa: CSARASGEQYF; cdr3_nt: TGCAGTGCTAGGGCCAGTGGGGAGCAGTACTTC
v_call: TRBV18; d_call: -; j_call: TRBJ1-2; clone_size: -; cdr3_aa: CASSPMGIRGYTF; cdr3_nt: TGTGCCAGCTCACCAATGGGGATAAGGGGCTACACCTTC
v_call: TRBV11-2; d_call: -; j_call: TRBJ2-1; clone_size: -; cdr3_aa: CASSLEPGRVYNEQFF; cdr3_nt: TGTGCCAGCAGCTTAGAACCCGGGCGAGTCTACAATGAGCAGTTCTTC
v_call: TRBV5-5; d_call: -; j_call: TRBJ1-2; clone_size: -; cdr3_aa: CASSWGGQRTNYGYTF; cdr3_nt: TGTGCCAGCAGCTGGGGAGGACAGCGGACTAACTATGGCTACACCTTC
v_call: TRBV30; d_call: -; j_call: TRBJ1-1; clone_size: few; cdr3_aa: CAWRGGNAEAFF; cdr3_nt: TGTGCCTGGAGGGGGGGGAATGCTGAAGCTTTCTTT
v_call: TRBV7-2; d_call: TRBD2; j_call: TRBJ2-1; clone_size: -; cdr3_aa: CASNQAGTSSYNEQFF; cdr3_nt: TGTGCCAGCAACCAAGCCGGGACTAGCAGCTACAATGAGCAGTTCTTC
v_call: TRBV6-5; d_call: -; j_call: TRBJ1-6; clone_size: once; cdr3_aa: CASSYSGGARGSPLHF; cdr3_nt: TGTGCCAGCAGTTACTCAGGAGGGGCTCGGGGTTCACCCCTCCACTTT
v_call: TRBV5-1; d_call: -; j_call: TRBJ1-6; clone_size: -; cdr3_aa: CASRGGSYNSPLHF; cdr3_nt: TGCGCCAGCAGAGGGGGGTCCTATAATTCACCCCTCCACTTT
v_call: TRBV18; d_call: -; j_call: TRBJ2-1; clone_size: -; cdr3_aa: CASSPTGRGNEQFF; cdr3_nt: TGTGCCAGCTCACCAACAGGGAGGGGGAATGAGCAGTTCTTC
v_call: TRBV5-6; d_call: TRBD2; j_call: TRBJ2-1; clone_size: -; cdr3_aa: CASSPNGGLGSNEQFF; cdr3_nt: TGTGCCAGCAGCCCCAATGGGGGACTAGGCTCCAATGAGCAGTTCTTC